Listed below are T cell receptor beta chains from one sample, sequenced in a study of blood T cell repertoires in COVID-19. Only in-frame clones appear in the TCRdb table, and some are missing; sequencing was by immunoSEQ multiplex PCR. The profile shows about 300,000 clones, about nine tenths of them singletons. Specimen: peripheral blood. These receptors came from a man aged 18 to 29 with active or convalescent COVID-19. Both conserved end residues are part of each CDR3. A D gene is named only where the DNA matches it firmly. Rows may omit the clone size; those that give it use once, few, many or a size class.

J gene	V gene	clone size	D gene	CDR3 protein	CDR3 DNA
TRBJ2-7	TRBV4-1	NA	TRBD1	CASSQDRGGGGEQYF	TGCGCCAGCAGCCAAGATCGAGGGGGCGGCGGCGAGCAGTACTTC
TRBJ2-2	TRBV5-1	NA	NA	CASSFGGSTGELFF	TGCGCCAGCAGCTTTGGAGGGAGCACCGGGGAGCTGTTTTTT
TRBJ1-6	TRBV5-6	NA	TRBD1	CASSLDRQGERSPLHF	TGTGCCAGCAGCTTGGATCGGCAGGGGGAGCGTTCACCCCTCCACTTT
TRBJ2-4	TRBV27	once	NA	CASSSPLAKNIQYF	TGTGCCAGCAGTAGCCCTCTAGCCAAAAACATTCAGTACTTC
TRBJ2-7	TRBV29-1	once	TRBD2	CSVELAGIQEYEQYF	TGCAGCGTTGAACTAGCGGGAATACAGGAATACGAGCAGTACTTC
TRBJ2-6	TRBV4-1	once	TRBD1	CASSQEQGQGFWSGANVLTF	TGCGCCAGCAGCCAAGAACAAGGACAGGGATTTTGGTCTGGGGCCAACGTCCTGACTTTC
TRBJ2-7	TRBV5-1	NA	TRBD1	CASSSTGTGAYEQYF	TGCGCCAGCAGCTCTACCGGGACAGGGGCCTACGAGCAGTACTTC
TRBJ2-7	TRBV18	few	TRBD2	CASSGLAGVDEQYF	TGTGCCAGCTCAGGACTAGCGGGAGTAGACGAGCAGTACTTC
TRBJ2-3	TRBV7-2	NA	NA	CASSSLPGGSTDTQYF	TGTGCCAGCAGCTCTCTCCCAGGTGGTAGCACAGATACGCAGTATTTT
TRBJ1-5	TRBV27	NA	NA	CASSSLQDSGGIQPQHF	TGTGCCAGCAGTTCTCTACAGGACAGTGGCGGCATTCAGCCCCAGCATTTT
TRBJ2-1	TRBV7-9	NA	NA	CASSYSYNEQFF	TGTGCCAGCAGCTATTCATACAATGAGCAGTTCTTC
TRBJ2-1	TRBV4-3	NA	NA	CASSQVLGGAQFF	TGCGCCAGCAGCCAAGTTCTAGGGGGGGCCCAGTTCTTC
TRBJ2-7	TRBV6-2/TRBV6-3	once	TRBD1	CASSYGRQGSYEQYF	TGTGCCAGCAGTTACGGGAGACAGGGCTCCTACGAGCAGTACTTC
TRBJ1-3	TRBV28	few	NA	CATRRLAGNTIYF	TGTGCCACCAGGAGACTGGCTGGAAACACCATATATTTT